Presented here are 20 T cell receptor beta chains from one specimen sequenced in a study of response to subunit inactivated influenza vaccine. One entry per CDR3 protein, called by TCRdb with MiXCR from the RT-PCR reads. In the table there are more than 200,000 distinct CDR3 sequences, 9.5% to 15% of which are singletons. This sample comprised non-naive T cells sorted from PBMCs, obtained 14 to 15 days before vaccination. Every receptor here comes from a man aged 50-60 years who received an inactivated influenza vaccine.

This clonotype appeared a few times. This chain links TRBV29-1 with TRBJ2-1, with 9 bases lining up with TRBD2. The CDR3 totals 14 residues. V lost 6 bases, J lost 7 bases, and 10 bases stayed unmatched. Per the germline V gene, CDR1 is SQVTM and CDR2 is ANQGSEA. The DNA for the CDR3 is TGCAGCGTGGACCTAGCGGGAAGACTTAATGAGCAGTTCTTC. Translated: CSVDLAGRLNEQFF.

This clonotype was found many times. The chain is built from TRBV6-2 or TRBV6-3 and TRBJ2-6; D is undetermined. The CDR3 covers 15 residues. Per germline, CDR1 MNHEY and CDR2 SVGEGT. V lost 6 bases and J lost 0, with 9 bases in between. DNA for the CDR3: TGTGCCAGCAGAACCCAGGTCTCTGGGGCCAACGTCCTGACTTTC. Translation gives CASRTQVSGANVLTF.

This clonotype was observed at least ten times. This chain's CDR3 is CASSFLGSYEQYF. CDR3 bases: TGTGCCAGCAGTTTTTTAGGCTCCTACGAGCAGTACTTC. This chain links TRBV27 with TRBJ2-7, with D uncertain. V was clipped by 3 bases and J by 0 bases, with 6 bases between them. Germline V gene sequence: CDR1 MNHEY, CDR2 SMNVEV (reference sequence). The CDR3 covers 13 residues.

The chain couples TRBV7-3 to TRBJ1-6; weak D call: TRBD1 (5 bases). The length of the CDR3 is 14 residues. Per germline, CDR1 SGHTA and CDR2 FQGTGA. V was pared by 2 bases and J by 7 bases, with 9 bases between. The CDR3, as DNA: TGTGCCAGCAGCTTACAAGGGGTAAATTCACCCCTCCACTTT. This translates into CASSLQGVNSPLHF. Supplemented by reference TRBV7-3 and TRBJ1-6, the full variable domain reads GAGVSQTPSNKVTEKGKYVELRCDPISGHTALYWYRQSLGQGPEFLIYFQGTGAADDSGLPNDRFFAVRPEGSVSTLKIQRTERGDSAVYLCASSLQGVNSPLHFGNGTRLTVT.

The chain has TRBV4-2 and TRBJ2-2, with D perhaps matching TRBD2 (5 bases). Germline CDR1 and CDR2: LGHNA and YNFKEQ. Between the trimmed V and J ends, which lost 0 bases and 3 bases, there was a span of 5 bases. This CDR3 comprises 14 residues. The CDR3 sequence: CASSQEGDTGELFF. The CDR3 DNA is TGTGCCAGCAGCCAAGAGGGAGACACCGGGGAGCTGTTTTTT.

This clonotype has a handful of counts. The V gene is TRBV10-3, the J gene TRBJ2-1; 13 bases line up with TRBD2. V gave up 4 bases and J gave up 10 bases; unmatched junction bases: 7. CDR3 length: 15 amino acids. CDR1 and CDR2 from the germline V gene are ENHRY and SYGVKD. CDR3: CAISGGLAGVLEQFF. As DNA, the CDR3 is TGTGCCATCAGTGGAGGACTAGCGGGAGTATTGGAGCAGTTCTTC.

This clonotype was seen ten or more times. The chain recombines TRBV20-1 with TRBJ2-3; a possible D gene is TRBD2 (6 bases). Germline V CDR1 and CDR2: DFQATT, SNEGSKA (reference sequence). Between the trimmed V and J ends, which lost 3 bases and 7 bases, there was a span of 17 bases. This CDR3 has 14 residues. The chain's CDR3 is CSASGDSAVNTQYF. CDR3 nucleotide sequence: TGCAGTGCTAGTGGGGACTCAGCCGTCAATACGCAGTATTTT.

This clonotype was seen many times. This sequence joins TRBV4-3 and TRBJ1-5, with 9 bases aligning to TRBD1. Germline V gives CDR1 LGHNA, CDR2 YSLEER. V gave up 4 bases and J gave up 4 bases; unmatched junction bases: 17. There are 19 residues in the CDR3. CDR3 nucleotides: TGCGCCAGCAGCCGCCCCCGGTTTGTAGGGACAGGGCTAAATCAGCCCCAGCATTTT. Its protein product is CASSRPRFVGTGLNQPQHF.

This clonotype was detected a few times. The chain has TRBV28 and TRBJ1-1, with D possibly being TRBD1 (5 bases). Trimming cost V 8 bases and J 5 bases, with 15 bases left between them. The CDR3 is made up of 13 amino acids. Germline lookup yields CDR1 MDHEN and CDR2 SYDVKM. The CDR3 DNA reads TGTGCCAGCCGCCTCCGGACATATACTGAAGCTTTCTTT. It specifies CASRLRTYTEAFF.

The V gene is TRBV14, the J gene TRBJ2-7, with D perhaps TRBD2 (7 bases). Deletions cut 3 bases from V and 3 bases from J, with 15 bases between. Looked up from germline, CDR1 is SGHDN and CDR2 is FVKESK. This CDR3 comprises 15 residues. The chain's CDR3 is CASSQRGTTLYEQYF. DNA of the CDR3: TGTGCCAGCAGCCAGAGGGGGACTACCCTCTACGAGCAGTACTTC.

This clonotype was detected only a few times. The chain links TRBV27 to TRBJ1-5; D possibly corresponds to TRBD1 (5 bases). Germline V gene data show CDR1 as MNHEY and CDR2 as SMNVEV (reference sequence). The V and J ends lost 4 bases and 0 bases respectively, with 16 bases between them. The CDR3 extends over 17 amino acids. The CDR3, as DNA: TGTGCCAGCAGTTGCCCCCACGACAGTTATAGCAATCAGCCCCAGCATTTT. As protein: CASSCPHDSYSNQPQHF.

In DNA, the CDR3 is TGTGCCAGCAGCATCGGACAGGGGGACACAGATACGCAGTATTTT. Its translation: CASSIGQGDTDTQYF. The chain uses TRBV9 and TRBJ2-3, with 10 nucleotides matching TRBD1. The ends lost 4 bases at V and 2 bases at J; junction bases unmatched: 4. This CDR3 has 15 amino acids. CDR1 is SGDLS and CDR2 is YYNGEE in the germline V gene.

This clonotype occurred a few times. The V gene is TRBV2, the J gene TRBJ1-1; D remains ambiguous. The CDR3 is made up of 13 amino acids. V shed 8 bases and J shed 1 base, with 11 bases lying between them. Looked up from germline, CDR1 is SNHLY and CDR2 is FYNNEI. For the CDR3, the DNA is TGTGCCAGCCACTCCGGGAGGAACACTGAAGCTTTCTTT. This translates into CASHSGRNTEAFF.

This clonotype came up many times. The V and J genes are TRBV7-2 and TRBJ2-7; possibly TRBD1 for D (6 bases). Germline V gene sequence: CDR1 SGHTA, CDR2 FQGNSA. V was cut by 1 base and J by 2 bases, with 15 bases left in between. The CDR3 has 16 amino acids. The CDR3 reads CASSLVSRGPTYEQYF. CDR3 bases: TGTGCCAGCAGCTTAGTTTCCAGGGGACCAACCTACGAGCAGTACTTC. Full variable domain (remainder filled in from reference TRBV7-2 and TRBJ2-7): GAGVSQSPSNKVTEKGKDVELRCDPISGHTALYWYRQSLGQGLEFLIYFQGNSAPDKSGLPSDRFSAERTGGSVSTLTIQRTQQEDSAVYLCASSLVSRGPTYEQYFGPGTRLTVT.

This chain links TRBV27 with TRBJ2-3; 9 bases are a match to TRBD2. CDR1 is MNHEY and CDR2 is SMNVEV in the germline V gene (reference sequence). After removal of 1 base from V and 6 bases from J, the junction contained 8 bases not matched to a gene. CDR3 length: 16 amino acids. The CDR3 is CASSLLVSGGRDTQYF. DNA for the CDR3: TGTGCCAGCAGTTTATTAGTTAGCGGGGGACGGGATACGCAGTATTTT.

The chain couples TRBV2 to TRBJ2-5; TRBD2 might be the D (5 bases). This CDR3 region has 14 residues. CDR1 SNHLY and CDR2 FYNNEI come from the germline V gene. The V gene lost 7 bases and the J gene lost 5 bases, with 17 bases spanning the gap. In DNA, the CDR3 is TGTGCCAGCAACCACCCTCGGGGAGAGGAGACCCAGTACTTC. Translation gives CASNHPRGEETQYF.

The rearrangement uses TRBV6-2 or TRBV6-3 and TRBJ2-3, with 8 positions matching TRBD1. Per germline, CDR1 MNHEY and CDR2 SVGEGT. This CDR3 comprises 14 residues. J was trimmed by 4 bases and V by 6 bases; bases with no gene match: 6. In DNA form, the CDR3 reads TGTGCCAGCAGATTGGACAGGGTTGCAGATACGCAGTATTTT. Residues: CASRLDRVADTQYF.

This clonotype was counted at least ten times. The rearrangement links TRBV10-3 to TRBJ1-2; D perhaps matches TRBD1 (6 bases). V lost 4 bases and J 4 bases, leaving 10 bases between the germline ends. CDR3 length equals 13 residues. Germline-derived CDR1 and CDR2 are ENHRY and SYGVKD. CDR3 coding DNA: TGTGCCATCAGTGGGGACACCTTCTATGGCTACACCTTC. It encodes CAISGDTFYGYTF.

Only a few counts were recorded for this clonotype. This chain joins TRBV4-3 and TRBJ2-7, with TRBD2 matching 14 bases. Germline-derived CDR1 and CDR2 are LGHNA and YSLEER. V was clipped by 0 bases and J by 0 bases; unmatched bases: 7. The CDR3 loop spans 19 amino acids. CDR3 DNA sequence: TGCGCCAGCAGCCAAGAAGAGGGACTAGCGGGAGACTACTCCTACGAGCAGTACTTC. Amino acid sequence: CASSQEEGLAGDYSYEQYF.

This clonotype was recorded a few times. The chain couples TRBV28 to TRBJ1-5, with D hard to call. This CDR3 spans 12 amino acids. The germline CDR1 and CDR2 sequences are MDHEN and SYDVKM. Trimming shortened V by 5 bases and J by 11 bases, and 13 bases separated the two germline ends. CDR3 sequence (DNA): TGTGCCAGCAGTAGACGGTCCCGGGCCCAGCATTTT. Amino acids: CASSRRSRAQHF. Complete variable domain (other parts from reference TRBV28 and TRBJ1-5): DVKVTQSSRYLVKRTGEKVFLECVQDMDHENMFWYRQDPGLGLRLIYFSYDVKMKEKGDIPEGYSVSREKKERFSLILESASTNQTSMYLCASSRRSRAQHFGDGTRLSIL.